Below are 9 T cell receptor beta chains sequenced from a single sample in a study of blood T cells in healthy people across ages. Primers used in a second PCR of roughly 6 to 11 cycles were a sample-barcoded 5' primer and a J-beta primer mix. TCRdb analysed the 5' RACE reads with MiXCR anew, one entry per CDR3 protein. The sample contains about 1,000,000 distinct CDR3 sequences, under 45% of which appear only once. Sequencing used blood. These receptor sequences come from a woman aged 60-75 years in good health.

The rearrangement links TRBV7-3 to TRBJ2-1, with D perhaps matching TRBD1 (5 bases). The J call is doubtful: the DNA matches TRBJ2-7 better. Looked up from germline, CDR1 is SGHTA and CDR2 is FQGTGA. The CDR3 runs 16 residues. The CDR3 nucleotides read TGTGCCAGCAGCTTACCAGGGCAGGGTATTGAGAATGAGCAGTACTTC. This translates into CASSLPGQGIENEQYF.

The table lists this clonotype with a few counts. V usage is TRBV20-1 and J usage is TRBJ2-5; 11 bases align to TRBD2. Gene TRBJ2-7 matches the end of the DNA better, so the J call may be wrong. The CDR3 is 14 amino acids. The germline V gene has CDR1 DFQATT and CDR2 SNEGSKA (reference sequence). This CDR3 reads CSAELAGDPYEQYF. The DNA for the CDR3 is TGCAGTGCTGAACTAGCGGGGGACCCCTACGAGCAGTACTTC.

The rearrangement links TRBV6-1 to TRBJ2-3; 10 nucleotides align to TRBD2. Unmatched junction bases numbered 12, after V lost 6 bases and J lost 6 bases. Germline V gene data show CDR1 as MNHNS and CDR2 as SASEGT. This CDR3 spans 16 amino acids. The CDR3: CASRVDRAGGRDTQYF. The CDR3 DNA reads as TGTGCCAGCAGGGTGGATCGAGCGGGAGGGCGGGATACGCAGTATTTT.

CDR3 nucleotides: TGTGCCAGCAGCCGAACCCCCGGGGGGGGCTTTGGTGAAAAACTGTTTTTT. Encoded protein: CASSRTPGGGFGEKLFF. This chain joins TRBV27 and TRBJ1-4; a weak D match, TRBD1 (6 bases). The CDR3 has 17 amino acids. V gave up 6 bases and J gave up 7 bases, with 24 bases separating them. In germline, CDR1 is MNHEY, CDR2 SMNVEV (reference sequence).

This clonotype was seen only a few times. This chain links TRBV3-1 with TRBJ2-1; maybe TRBD2 (6 bases). The CDR3 totals 16 residues. V shed 0 bases and J shed 4 bases, with 13 bases lying between them. In germline, CDR1 is LGHDT, CDR2 YNNKEL (reference sequence). CDR3 loop: CASSQDITSRYNEQFF. CDR3 coding DNA: TGTGCCAGCAGCCAAGATATCACTAGCCGGTACAATGAGCAGTTCTTC.

This clonotype was detected only a few times. The J gene is TRBJ2-7, the V gene TRBV18; no clear D gene. V lost 0 bases, J lost 3 bases, and 6 bases lay in between. The CDR3 spans 13 residues. From germline, CDR1 is KGHSH and CDR2 LQKENI. The CDR3 spells CASSPPYSYEQYF. In DNA form, the CDR3 reads TGTGCCAGCTCACCACCGTACAGCTACGAGCAGTACTTC.

The chain has TRBV6-1 and TRBJ2-5; 8 nucleotides agree with TRBD1. The V and J ends lost 6 bases and 4 bases, in that order; junction bases with no gene match: 10. Germline values: CDR1 MNHNS, CDR2 SASEGT. This CDR3 spans 15 amino acids. The CDR3 reads CASSDFGQGRETQYF. The CDR3 DNA reads as TGTGCCAGCAGCGATTTCGGACAGGGTAGAGAGACCCAGTACTTC.

The chain uses TRBV14 and TRBJ2-7; 8 nucleotides align to TRBD1. Germline values: CDR1 SGHDN, CDR2 FVKESK. J was trimmed by 7 bases and V by 4 bases; bases with no gene match: 12. The CDR3 sequence is 15 residues long. DNA for the CDR3: TGTGCCAGCAGCCCGGGACAGGAGGTCTTGTGGGAGCAGTACTTC. The encoded protein is CASSPGQEVLWEQYF.

This chain joins TRBV11-3 and TRBJ2-3; a possible D gene is TRBD2 (6 bases). The CDR3 extends over 16 amino acids. Germline CDR1 is SGHNT and CDR2 is YENEEA. Trimming stripped 0 bases from V and 0 bases from J, with 10 bases between. The CDR3 nucleotides are TGTGCCAGCAGCTTAGACTCTAGCGCTAGCACAGATACGCAGTATTTT. As protein: CASSLDSSASTDTQYF.